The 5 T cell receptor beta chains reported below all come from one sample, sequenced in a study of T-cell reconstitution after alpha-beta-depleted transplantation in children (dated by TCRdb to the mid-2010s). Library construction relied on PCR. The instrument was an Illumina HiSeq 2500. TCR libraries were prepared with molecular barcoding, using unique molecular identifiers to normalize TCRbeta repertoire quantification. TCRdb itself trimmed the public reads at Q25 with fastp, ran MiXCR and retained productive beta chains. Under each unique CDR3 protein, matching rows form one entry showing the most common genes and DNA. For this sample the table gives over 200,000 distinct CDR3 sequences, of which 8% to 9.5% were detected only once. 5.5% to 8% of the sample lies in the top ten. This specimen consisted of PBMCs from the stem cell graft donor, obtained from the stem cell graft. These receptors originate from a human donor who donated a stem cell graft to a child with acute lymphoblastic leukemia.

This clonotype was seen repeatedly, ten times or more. CDR3 in amino acids: CASSEYGRTGGSGNEQFF. The CDR3 nucleotides read TGTGCCAGCAGTGAATATGGGCGGACAGGGGGCTCTGGGAATGAGCAGTTCTTC. This rearrangement joins TRBV25-1 to TRBJ2-1, with 11 bases identical to TRBD1. This CDR3 contains 18 residues. The trim removed 0 bases at V and 7 bases at J, leaving 11 bases unmatched. Germline CDR1 is MGHDK and CDR2 is SYGVNS.

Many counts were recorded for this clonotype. The CDR3 reads CASSLGVVGVYGYTF. CDR3 coding DNA: TGTGCCAGCAGTTTAGGGGTCGTGGGGGTCTATGGCTACACCTTC. J is TRBJ1-2 and V is TRBV12-3 or TRBV12-4; TRBD1 might be the D (5 bases). CDR3 length equals 15 residues. V lost 1 base and J 4 bases, leaving 13 bases between the germline ends.

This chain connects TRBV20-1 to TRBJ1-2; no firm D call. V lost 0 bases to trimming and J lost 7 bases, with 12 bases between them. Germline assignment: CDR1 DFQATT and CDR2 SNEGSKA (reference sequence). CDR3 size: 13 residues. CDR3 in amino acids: CSARDHGVGGYTF. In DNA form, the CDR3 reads TGCAGTGCTAGAGATCACGGGGTCGGTGGCTACACCTTC.

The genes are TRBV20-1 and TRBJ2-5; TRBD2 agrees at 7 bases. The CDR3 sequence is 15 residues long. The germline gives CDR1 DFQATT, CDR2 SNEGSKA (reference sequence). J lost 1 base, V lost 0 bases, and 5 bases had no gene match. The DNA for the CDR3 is TGCAGTGCTAGAGATCCGGCTAGCGGCCAAGAGACCCAGTACTTC. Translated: CSARDPASGQETQYF.

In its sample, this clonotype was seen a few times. CDR3 nucleotide sequence: TGTGCCAGCAGGACGATAGACAGTCCTCAAGAGACCCAGTACTTC. Its translation: CASRTIDSPQETQYF. V gene TRBV7-9 combines with J gene TRBJ2-5; tentative D call: TRBD1 (5 bases). CDR3 length equals 15 residues. From germline, CDR1 is SEHNR and CDR2 FQNEAQ (reference sequence). Trimming cost V 6 bases and J 2 bases, with 16 bases left between them.